This entry concerns a single T cell receptor (beta chain). The entry originates in a study of CD8 T cells in Susac syndrome. CDR1 is SQVTM, CDR2 ANQGSEA, per germline. The CDR3 sequence is 12 residues long. V dropped 4 bases and J dropped 3 bases, with 10 bases sitting between them. Reverse transcription of about 0.5 to 1 ug RNA used random hexamers. immunoSEQ multiplex PCR amplified TCR beta CDR3 across 54 Vbeta, 13 Jbeta. TCRdb reanalysed the immunoSEQ multiplex PCR reads using MiXCR and keeps one entry per CDR3 protein. This sample yields about 83,000 distinct CDR3 sequences, of which approximately 96% are seen a single time; approximately 0.41% belongs to the top ten.

The clonotype comes from a human donor with Susac syndrome. J is TRBJ2-7 and V is TRBV29-1; D might be TRBD1 (5 bases). Sequencing was carried out using CD8+ T cells from PBMCs. Here the CDR3 DNA reads TGCAGCGTTGGGCAGGGTAGCTACGAGCAGTACTTC. It is translated as CSVGQGSYEQYF.